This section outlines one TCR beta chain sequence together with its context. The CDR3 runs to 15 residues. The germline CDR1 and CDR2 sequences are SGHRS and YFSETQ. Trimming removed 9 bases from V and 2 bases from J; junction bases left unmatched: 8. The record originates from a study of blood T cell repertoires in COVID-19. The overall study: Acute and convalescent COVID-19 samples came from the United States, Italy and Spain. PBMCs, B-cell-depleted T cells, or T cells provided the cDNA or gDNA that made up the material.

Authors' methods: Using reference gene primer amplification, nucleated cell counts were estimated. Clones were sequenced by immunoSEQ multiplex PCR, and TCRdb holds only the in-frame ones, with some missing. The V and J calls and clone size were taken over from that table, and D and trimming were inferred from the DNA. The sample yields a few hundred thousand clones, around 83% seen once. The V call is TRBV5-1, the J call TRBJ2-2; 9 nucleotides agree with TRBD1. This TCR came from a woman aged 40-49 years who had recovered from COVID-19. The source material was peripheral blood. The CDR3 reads CATQTGGINTGELFF. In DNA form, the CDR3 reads TGCGCCACACAGACAGGGGGTATCAACACCGGGGAGCTGTTTTTT.